This entry describes one T cell receptor beta chain. Antigen: not known. The table came from immunoSEQ multiplex PCR; TCRdb's copy has only in-frame clones and leaves some out. The sample lists tens of thousands of clones; 85% to 95% were seen once. This sample was taken from a study of T cell repertoires and Cas9 in healthy adults. Study-level background: SpCas9-reactive CD4 and CD8 T cells were characterized for potency, cytotoxicity and lineage. Findings of the study overall: Reportedly, SpCas9-reactive effector T cell proliferation and function were mitigated by SpCas9-reactive Tregs in vitro.

Germline CDR1 reads SSHAT; CDR2 reads FNYEAQ (reference sequence). The CDR3 is made up of 15 amino acids. V was pared by 5 bases and J by 0 bases, with 10 bases between. The TCR sequence derives from a human donor in good health. Sequenced sample: CD4+ effector T cells (CD127+, CD25-, CD137-, CD154-) from PBMCs; culture status not recorded. V is TRBV7-7 and J is TRBJ2-2; D may be TRBD1 or TRBD2 (5 bases each). CDR3: CASSLGTANTGELFF. Written as DNA, the CDR3 is TGTGCCAGCAGCCTTGGGACGGCGAACACCGGGGAGCTGTTTTTT.